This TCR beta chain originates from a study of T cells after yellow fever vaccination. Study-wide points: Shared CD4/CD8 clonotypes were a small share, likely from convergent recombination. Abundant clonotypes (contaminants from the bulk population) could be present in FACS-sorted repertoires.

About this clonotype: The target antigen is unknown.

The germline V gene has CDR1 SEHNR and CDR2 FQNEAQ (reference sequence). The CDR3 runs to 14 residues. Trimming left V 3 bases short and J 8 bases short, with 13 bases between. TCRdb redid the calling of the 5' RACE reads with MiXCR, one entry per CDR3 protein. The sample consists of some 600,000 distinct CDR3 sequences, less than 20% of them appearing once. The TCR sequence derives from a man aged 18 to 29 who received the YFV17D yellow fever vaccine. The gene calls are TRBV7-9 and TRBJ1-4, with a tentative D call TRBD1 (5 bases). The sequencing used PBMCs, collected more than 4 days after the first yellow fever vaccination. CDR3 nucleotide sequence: TGTGCCAGCAGCTTTGGGGCCAGTACGGAAAAACTGTTTTTT. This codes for CASSFGASTEKLFF.